This entry lists 18 T cell receptor beta chains sequenced from one sample in a study of blood T cell repertoires in COVID-19 (dated by TCRdb to the early 2020s). The library came from the immunoSEQ multiplex PCR assay. TCRdb obtained this table from immuneACCESS and retained in-frame rearrangements with V and J assigned. These tables miss some clones; where compared with another copy, unresolved V genes account for less than half of the shortfall, and the remainder is unexplained. The sample table holds 150,000 or so clones, of which more than 80% were seen once. About an eighth of the sample is taken by the ten largest. Sequencing was carried out using peripheral blood. These receptors all stem from a man younger than 35 with COVID-19, enrolled during active disease.

This sequence joins TRBV3-1 (or the pseudogene TRBV3-2) and TRBJ2-1; 7 bases match TRBD2. The V gene end was trimmed by 1 base and the J gene end by 5 bases; junction bases not matched to a gene: 5. Germline V CDR1 and CDR2: LGHDT, YNNKEL (reference sequence). This CDR3 is 15 amino acids long. The CDR3 nucleotides are TGTGCCAGCAGCCAAGTCGGGAGGAATGACAATGAGCAGTTCTTC. Encoded protein: CASSQVGRNDNEQFF.

The rearrangement links TRBV18 to TRBJ2-1; 10 bases line up with TRBD2. Per germline, CDR1 KGHSH and CDR2 LQKENI. The CDR3 contains 13 residues. J lost 10 bases, V lost 3 bases, and 3 bases had no gene match. CDR3 bases: TGTGCCAGCTCACCCCTAGCGGGAGTAGAGCAGTTCTTC. Residues: CASSPLAGVEQFF.

The chain links TRBV12-3 or TRBV12-4 to TRBJ2-1; possible D gene TRBD2, 5 bases. V shed 1 base and J shed 8 bases, with 9 bases lying between them. The CDR3 sequence is 13 residues long. CDR3 DNA sequence: TGTGCCAGCAGTTTAGAGTGGGGAGATGAGCAGTTCTTC. Its translation: CASSLEWGDEQFF.

Concerning this clone: This sample includes further DNA sequences coding for the same CDR3. The chain combines TRBV9 with TRBJ1-5, with no clear D. The CDR3 runs 13 residues. Per germline, CDR1 SGDLS and CDR2 YYNGEE. Trimming took 0 bases from V and 7 from J, leaving 8 bases between them. CDR3 coding DNA: TGTGCCAGCAGCGTAGGAGGTGGGCAGCCCCAGCATTTT. Encoded protein: CASSVGGGQPQHF.

The genes are TRBV6-5 and TRBJ1-5; TRBD1 might be the D (6 bases). Germline-derived CDR1 and CDR2 are MNHEY and SVGAGI. The CDR3 extends over 13 amino acids. V was pared by 7 bases and J by 7 bases, with 14 bases between. The CDR3 nucleotides are TGTGCCAGCACCCCACAGGGAGGGCAGCCCCAGCATTTT. Protein: CASTPQGGQPQHF.

The V gene is TRBV28, the J gene TRBJ1-4; D gene uncertain. This CDR3 has 13 residues. Trimming removed 2 bases from V and 4 bases from J, with 5 bases in between. Germline CDR1 reads MDHEN; CDR2 reads SYDVKM. The CDR3 spells CASSLQLNEKLFF. The CDR3 DNA is TGTGCCAGCAGTTTACAACTTAATGAAAAACTGTTTTTT.

The chain's CDR3 is CASSTVRGIRTEAFF. CDR3 in DNA: TGTGCCAGCAGCACAGTCCGGGGTATTCGCACTGAAGCTTTCTTT. V gene TRBV3-1 (or the pseudogene TRBV3-2) combines with J gene TRBJ1-1; D is unresolved. V lost 5 bases and J lost 4, with 17 bases in between. The germline gives CDR1 LGHDT, CDR2 YNNKEL (reference sequence). The CDR3 consists of 15 residues.

The genes are TRBV10-2 and TRBJ2-1, with TRBD2 matching 11 bases. Unmatched junction bases numbered 9, after V lost 7 bases and J lost 7 bases. Germline-derived CDR1 and CDR2 are WSHSY and SAAADI. The CDR3 is made up of 15 amino acids. The CDR3 loop reads CASTLLAGGSNEQFF. Written as DNA, the CDR3 is TGCGCCAGCACCCTTCTAGCGGGAGGTTCAAATGAGCAGTTCTTC.

The V and J genes are TRBV10-2 and TRBJ2-2; D not certain. The germline V gene encodes CDR1 WSHSY and CDR2 SAAADI. V gave up 3 bases and J gave up 5 bases, with 13 bases separating them. This CDR3 has 15 amino acids. DNA for the CDR3: TGCGCCAGCAGTGACTACGGTGAATTGACCGGGGAGCTGTTTTTT. This gives the protein CASSDYGELTGELFF.

V is TRBV4-3 and J is TRBJ2-1; D might be TRBD2 (5 bases). Deletions cut 0 bases from V and 0 bases from J, with 12 bases between. The CDR3 extends over 17 amino acids. Germline CDR1 LGHNA, CDR2 YSLEER. This CDR3 reads CASSQEARGPSYNEQFF. CDR3 sequence (DNA): TGCGCCAGCAGCCAAGAAGCCCGAGGGCCCTCCTACAATGAGCAGTTCTTC.

The chain links TRBV15 to TRBJ2-7, with 8 bases identical to TRBD2. Germline trimming cut 5 bases from V and 1 base from J; bases unmatched to any gene: 7. The CDR3 extends over 15 amino acids. From germline, CDR1 is LNHNV and CDR2 YYDKDF (reference sequence). The CDR3 loop is CATSGPREGSYEQYF. DNA for the CDR3: TGTGCCACCAGCGGCCCACGGGAGGGTTCCTACGAGCAGTACTTC.

The rearrangement links TRBV28 to TRBJ2-1; 13 bases match TRBD2. In germline, CDR1 is MDHEN, CDR2 SYDVKM. Trimming removed 6 bases from V and 0 bases from J; junction bases left unmatched: 11. The CDR3 consists of 19 residues. In DNA form, the CDR3 reads TGTGCCAGCAGACCCGGACTAGCGGGAGTCGGGTTCTCCTACAATGAGCAGTTCTTC. Encoded protein: CASRPGLAGVGFSYNEQFF.

V is TRBV7-2 and J is TRBJ2-6; 7 bases are a match to TRBD2. Germline V lookup: CDR1 SGHTA, CDR2 FQGNSA. V lost 1 base, J lost 0 bases, and 6 bases stayed unmatched. This CDR3 is 18 amino acids long. The CDR3 DNA sequence: TGTGCCAGCAGCTTAGATGCGGGAGCCGTCTCTGGGGCCAACGTCCTGACTTTC. Translation gives CASSLDAGAVSGANVLTF. Filled out from reference TRBV7-2 and TRBJ2-6, the complete variable domain reads GAGVSQSPSNKVTEKGKDVELRCDPISGHTALYWYRQSLGQGLEFLIYFQGNSAPDKSGLPSDRFSAERTGGSVSTLTIQRTQQEDSAVYLCASSLDAGAVSGANVLTFGAGSRLTVL.

This clone was seen more than once but under ten times. A read error may produce the germline difference seen at one junction end. The V and J genes are TRBV7-7 and TRBJ2-2; 9 bases line up with TRBD2. Germline CDR1 SSHAT, CDR2 FNYEAQ (reference sequence). CDR3 length: 16 amino acids. Here the CDR3 reads CASSLAGAGSTGELFF. The CDR3 DNA is TGTGCTAGCAGCTTAGCGGGGGCGGGTTCCACCGGGGAGCTGTTTTTT.

The chain uses TRBV11-3 and TRBJ2-1, with 11 bases fitting TRBD2. CDR3 length equals 16 residues. Germline V gene sequence: CDR1 SGHNT, CDR2 YENEEA. V trimming: 5 bases; J trimming: 4 bases; junction bases outside the gene matches: 7. The CDR3, as DNA: TGTGCCAGCAGCCCTAGCGGGGGGTGGGGGTACAATGAGCAGTTCTTC. Its protein product is CASSPSGGWGYNEQFF.

The chain recombines TRBV7-2 with TRBJ1-4, with D maybe TRBD1 (6 bases). Trimming pared 6 bases from V and 2 bases from J, leaving 13 bases between. Germline loops: CDR1 SGHTA, CDR2 FQGNSA. The CDR3 totals 15 residues. The CDR3 nucleotides read TGTGCCAGCAGTTACGGGGACAACACTAATGAAAAACTGTTTTTT. This encodes CASSYGDNTNEKLFF.

The chain combines TRBV7-6 with TRBJ1-2; 7 nucleotides align to TRBD1. V lost 4 bases to trimming and J lost 0 bases; unmatched junction nucleotides: 8. Germline CDR1 is SGHVS and CDR2 is FNYEAQ. This CDR3 is 16 amino acids long. The CDR3 bases are TGTGCCAGCAGCTCCCGACAGGGTCCGACTAACTATGGCTACACCTTC. Translated: CASSSRQGPTNYGYTF.

The rearrangement joins TRBV19 to TRBJ1-2; D unresolved. Germline-derived CDR1 and CDR2 are LNHDA and SQIVND (reference sequence). The CDR3 sequence is 11 residues long. V was trimmed by 5 bases and J by 8 bases, leaving 9 bases between them. In DNA form, the CDR3 reads TGTGCCAGTAGTGCGAATAACGGCTACACCTTC. This codes for CASSANNGYTF.